This T cell receptor beta chain was found in a study of T cells in Graves' hyperthyroidism and ophthalmopathy. This clonotype was detected ten times or more. Germline-derived CDR1 and CDR2 are DFQATT and SNEGSKA (reference sequence). The CDR3 covers 20 residues. The trim removed 5 bases at V and 1 base at J, leaving 17 bases unmatched. What was amplified from RNA transcripts were TCR beta CDR3 regions. Using the HTBI primer set, a first-round RT-PCR was run on the TCR CDR3. TCRdb independently ran MiXCR on the multiplex PCR reads; one entry per CDR3 protein. The sample has 150,000 to 200,000 distinct CDR3 sequences, more than 15% seen once.

The chain couples TRBV20-1 to TRBJ2-2; TRBD2 agrees at 12 bases. Input material: blood. The sequence was collected from a woman between 45 and 65 years old with Graves' hyperthyroidism. The CDR3 DNA reads as TGCAGTGCTCCTTCGTGGGGGCTAGCGGGGGGGCCTAGGAACACCGGGGAGCTGTTTTTT. Amino acids: CSAPSWGLAGGPRNTGELFF.